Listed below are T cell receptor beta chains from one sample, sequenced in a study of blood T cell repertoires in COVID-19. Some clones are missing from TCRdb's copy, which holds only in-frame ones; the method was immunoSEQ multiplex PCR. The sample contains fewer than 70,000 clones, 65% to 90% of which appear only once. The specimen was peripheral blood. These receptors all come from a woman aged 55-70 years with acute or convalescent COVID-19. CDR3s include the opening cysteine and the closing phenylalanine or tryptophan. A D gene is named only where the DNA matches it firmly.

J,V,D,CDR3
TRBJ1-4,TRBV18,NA,CASSPETTTNEKLFF
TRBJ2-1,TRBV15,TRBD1,CATSRGTGTYNEQFF
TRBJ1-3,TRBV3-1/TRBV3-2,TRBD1,CASSPYDGTVAGSGNTIYF
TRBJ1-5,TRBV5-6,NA,CASSFNSMSQPQHF
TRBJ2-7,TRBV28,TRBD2,CASSLSGIPPYEQYF
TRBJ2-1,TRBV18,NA,CASSPTNGHNEQFF
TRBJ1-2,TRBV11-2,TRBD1,CASSSIRTGGNGYTF
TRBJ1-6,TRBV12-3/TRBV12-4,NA,CASSSLVRPLHF
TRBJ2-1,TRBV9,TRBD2,CASSVETGGWNEQFF
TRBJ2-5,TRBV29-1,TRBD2,CSVGSFIPGLPKETQYF